The present T cell receptor (beta chain) was sequenced within a study of radiotherapy plus CTLA-4 blockade in lung cancer. Broader study findings: Reportedly, early blood T cell clone dynamics best predicted response, with interferon-beta.

Deletions cut 7 bases from V and 0 bases from J, with 14 bases between. The CDR3 length is 14 residues. The V gene's germline CDR1 is SQVTM and CDR2 ANQGSEA. Comment on this clone: The antigen remains unidentified.

In chemo-refractory metastatic non-small-cell lung cancer, patients got ipilimumab CTLA-4 blockade together with focal radiation. Profiled with immunoSEQ multiplex PCR; TCRdb holds only in-frame clones, not every one. Of approximately 67,000 clones listed, around 81% are singletons. Sample: peripheral blood, taken from a patient treated with radiotherapy plus ipilimumab. The sequence came from a human donor with non-small cell lung cancer who had a partial response to radiotherapy plus ipilimumab. V and J are TRBV29-1 and TRBJ2-3; perhaps TRBD1 as D (6 bases). The CDR3 nucleotides read TGCAGCGCGACCGGGACACCGAGCACAGATACGCAGTATTTT. Translated: CSATGTPSTDTQYF.